This paragraph covers one TCR beta chain sequence. This entry is derived from a study of blood T cells in healthy people across ages. Through a sample-barcoded 5' primer and a J-beta primer mix, a second PCR was run for roughly 7 to 11 cycles. TCRdb redid the calling of the 5' RACE reads with MiXCR, one entry per CDR3 protein. This sample yields some 730,000 distinct CDR3 sequences, of which approximately 22% are seen a single time; around 21% belongs to the top ten. This TCR came from a man between 65 and 79 years old in good health. Sequenced sample: blood.

The CDR3 region is CASSVGLHGNTEAFF. DNA for the CDR3: TGCGCCAGCAGCGTAGGCCTACATGGGAACACTGAAGCTTTCTTT. V usage is TRBV5-1 and J usage is TRBJ1-1; D remains ambiguous. CDR1 SGHRS and CDR2 YFSETQ come from the germline V gene. The germline V and J ends were trimmed by 4 bases and 1 base, with 14 bases remaining between them. This CDR3 is 15 amino acids long.